The clone carrying this T cell receptor (beta chain) was observed many times. Its antigen is as yet unknown. In this CDR3 the conserved last residue, phenylalanine or tryptophan, is missing, so a read error is likely. No DNA is shown, since the ends of the CDR3 on it are uncertain; the CDR3 is the one TCRdb lists. TCRdb reprocessed the 5' RACE reads via MiXCR and lists one record per CDR3 protein. The sample consists of roughly 53,000 distinct CDR3 sequences, 6.5% to 8.5% of them appearing once. The entry originates in a study of neurological immune-mediated disorders. Study-level findings and limits: The absence of shared CDR3 amino acid sequences among expanded clones across subjects suggests private repertoires in all groups.

The CDR3 has 14 amino acids, counting both end residues. CDR1 and CDR2 from the germline V gene are SGHRS and YFSETQ. The time point denotes: longitudinal time-point 3. This TCR was sampled from a woman in her forties in good health. The sequenced material came from PBMCs. V gene TRBV5-1 combines with J gene TRBJ2-3; the table's D call, TRBD2, has no DNA check behind it. CDR3 in amino acids: CASSLDLLGSADTH.